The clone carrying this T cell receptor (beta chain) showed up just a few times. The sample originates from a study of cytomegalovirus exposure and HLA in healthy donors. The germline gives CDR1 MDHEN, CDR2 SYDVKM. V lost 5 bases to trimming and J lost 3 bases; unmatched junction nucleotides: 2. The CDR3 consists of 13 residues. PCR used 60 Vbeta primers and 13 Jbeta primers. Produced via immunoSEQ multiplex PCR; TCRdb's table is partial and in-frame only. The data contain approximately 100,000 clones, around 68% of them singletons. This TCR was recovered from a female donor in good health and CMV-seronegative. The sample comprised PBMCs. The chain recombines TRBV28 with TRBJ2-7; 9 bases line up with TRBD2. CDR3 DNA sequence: TGTGCCAGCAGTGCGACTAGCGGCTACGAGCAGTACTTC. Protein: CASSATSGYEQYF. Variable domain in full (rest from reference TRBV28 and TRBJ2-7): DVKVTQSSRYLVKRTGEKVFLECVQDMDHENMFWYRQDPGLGLRLIYFSYDVKMKEKGDIPEGYSVSREKKERFSLILESASTNQTSMYLCASSATSGYEQYFGPGTRLTVT.